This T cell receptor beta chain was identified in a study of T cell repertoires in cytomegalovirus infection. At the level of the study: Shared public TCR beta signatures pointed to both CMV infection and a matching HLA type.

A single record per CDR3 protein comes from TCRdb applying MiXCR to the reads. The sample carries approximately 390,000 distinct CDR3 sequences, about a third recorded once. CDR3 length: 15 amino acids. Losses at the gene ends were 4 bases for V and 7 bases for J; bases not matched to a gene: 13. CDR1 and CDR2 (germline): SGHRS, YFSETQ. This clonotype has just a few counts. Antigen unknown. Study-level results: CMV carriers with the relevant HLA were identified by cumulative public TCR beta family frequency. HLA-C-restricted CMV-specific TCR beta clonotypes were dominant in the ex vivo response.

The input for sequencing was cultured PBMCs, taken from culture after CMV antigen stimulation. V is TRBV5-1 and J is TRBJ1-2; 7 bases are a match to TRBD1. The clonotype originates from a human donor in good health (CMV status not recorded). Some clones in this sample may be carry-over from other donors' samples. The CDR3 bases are TGCGCCAGCAGCACCGGACAGGTCCTCGGTGGTGGCTACACCTTC. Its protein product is CASSTGQVLGGGYTF.